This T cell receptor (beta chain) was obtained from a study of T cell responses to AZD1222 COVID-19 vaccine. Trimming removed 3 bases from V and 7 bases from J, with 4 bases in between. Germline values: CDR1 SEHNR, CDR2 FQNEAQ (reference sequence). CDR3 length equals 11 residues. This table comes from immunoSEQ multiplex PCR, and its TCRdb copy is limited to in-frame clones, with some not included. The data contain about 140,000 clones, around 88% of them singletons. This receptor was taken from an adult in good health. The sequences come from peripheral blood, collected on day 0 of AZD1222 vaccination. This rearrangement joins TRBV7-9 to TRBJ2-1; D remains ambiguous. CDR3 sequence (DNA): TGTGCCAGCAGCTTTAGTAATGAGCAGTTCTTC. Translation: CASSFSNEQFF.